The 5 T cell receptor beta chains presented below share a single source sample, sequenced in a study of blood T cells in healthy people across ages. The authors ran a second PCR of about 7 to 11 cycles using a sample-barcoded 5' primer and a J-beta primer mix. TCRdb re-analysed the 5' RACE reads in MiXCR, keeping a single row per CDR3 protein. The table has about 970,000 distinct CDR3 sequences, 45% to 60% seen once; the top ten hold roughly 23%. The sample consisted of blood. These receptors all come from an older woman in good health.

The chain has TRBV28 and TRBJ2-3; TRBD1 might be the D (6 bases). The V gene's germline CDR1 is MDHEN and CDR2 SYDVKM. The CDR3 is made up of 16 amino acids. Trimming left V 4 bases short and J 2 bases short, with 16 bases between. The CDR3, as DNA: TGTGCCAGCAGTTCTCCTCAGGGGAACCCCACAGATACGCAGTATTTT. Translating it yields CASSSPQGNPTDTQYF. Using reference TRBV28 and TRBJ2-3 for the parts outside the CDR3, the full variable domain is DVKVTQSSRYLVKRTGEKVFLECVQDMDHENMFWYRQDPGLGLRLIYFSYDVKMKEKGDIPEGYSVSREKKERFSLILESASTNQTSMYLCASSSPQGNPTDTQYFGPGTRLTVL.

A few counts support this clonotype. The gene calls are TRBV9 and TRBJ2-7; D call uncertain. The CDR3 contains 15 residues. Per germline, CDR1 SGDLS and CDR2 YYNGEE. V lost 0 bases, J lost 0 bases, and 10 bases lay in between. The CDR3 is CASSVAPGYSYEQYF. In nucleotides, the CDR3 is TGTGCCAGCAGCGTAGCTCCAGGATACTCCTACGAGCAGTACTTC.

This sequence joins TRBV6-1 and TRBJ2-5, with 7 bases lining up with TRBD2. TRBJ2-7 explains the end of the DNA better; the J call may be wrong. Per the germline V gene, CDR1 is MNHNS and CDR2 is SASEGT. There are 15 residues in the CDR3. The CDR3 DNA follows: TGTGCCAGCAGGGGAACGCGGGGGAAAGGAGGCGAGCAGTACTTC. Protein product: CASRGTRGKGGEQYF.

This chain uses TRBV7-9 with TRBJ1-2, with 7 positions matching TRBD1. V shed 1 base, J shed 6 bases, and the junction held 8 bases outside the gene matches. The CDR3 runs 15 residues. Germline CDR1 is SEHNR and CDR2 is FQNEAQ (reference sequence). CDR3 in DNA: TGTGCCAGCAGCTTAGTAGGGGGCGGCTACCATGGCTACACCTTC. Protein product: CASSLVGGGYHGYTF.

J is TRBJ2-2 and V is TRBV4-1; TRBD1 aligns across 7 bases. The CDR3 totals 15 residues. V lost 7 bases and J lost 6; bases outside the gene matches: 11. Germline CDR1 is MGHRA and CDR2 is YSYEKL. CDR3 sequence: CASTDRAQLAGELFF. The CDR3 nucleotides read TGCGCCAGCACCGACAGGGCCCAACTGGCCGGGGAGCTGTTTTTT.